This T cell receptor (beta chain) was recovered during a study of blood T cells in healthy people across ages. The CDR3 is 16 amino acids. From germline, CDR1 is SGHVS and CDR2 FQNEAQ. Trimming removed 3 bases from V and 2 bases from J, with 15 bases in between. This clonotype has just a few counts. Together with a sample-barcoded 5' primer, a J-beta primer mix was included in a second PCR lasting 7 to 11 cycles. TCRdb re-derived calls from the 5' RACE reads in MiXCR, one entry per CDR3 protein. Among 650,000 to 1,000,000 distinct CDR3 sequences listed, about 36% were seen once. V is TRBV7-8 and J is TRBJ2-3; D tentatively reads TRBD1 or TRBD2 (5 bases each). Sequenced sample: blood. This receptor was identified in a man aged 18-30 years in good health. The CDR3 nucleotides are TGTGCCAGCAGCTTTCGGGGACGGGGAAACACAGATACGCAGTATTTT. It specifies CASSFRGRGNTDTQYF.